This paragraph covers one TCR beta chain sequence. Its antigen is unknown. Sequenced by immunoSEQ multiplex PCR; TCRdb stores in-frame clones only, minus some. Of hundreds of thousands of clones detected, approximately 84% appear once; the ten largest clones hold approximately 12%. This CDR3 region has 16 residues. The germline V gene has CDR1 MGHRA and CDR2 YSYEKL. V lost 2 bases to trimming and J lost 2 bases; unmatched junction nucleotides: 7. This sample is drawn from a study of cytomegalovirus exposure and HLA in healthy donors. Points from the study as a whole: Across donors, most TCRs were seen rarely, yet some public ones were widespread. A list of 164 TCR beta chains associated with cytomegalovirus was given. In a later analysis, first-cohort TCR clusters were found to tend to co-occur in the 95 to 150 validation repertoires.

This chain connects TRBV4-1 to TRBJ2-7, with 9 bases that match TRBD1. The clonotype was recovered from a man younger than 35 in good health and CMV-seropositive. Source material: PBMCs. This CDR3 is CASSQSRDRATYEQYF. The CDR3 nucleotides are TGCGCCAGCAGCCAATCCCGGGACAGGGCCACCTACGAGCAGTACTTC.